Following are 25 T cell receptor beta chains from one sample sequenced in a study of technical replicates of blood from a handful of donors. Some clones are missing from TCRdb's copy, which holds only in-frame ones; the method was immunoSEQ multiplex PCR. Among approximately 90,000 clones, about 95% were seen once, and the ten largest hold about 0.25%. Sequencing was done on a sample of T cells isolated from PBMCs. These receptors all come from a human donor in good health.

The V call is TRBV9, the J call TRBJ2-3; the D gene is possibly TRBD1 (5 bases). Trimming removed 0 bases from V and 0 bases from J, with 5 bases in between. The CDR3 totals 14 residues. CDR1 and CDR2 from the germline V gene are SGDLS and YYNGEE. The CDR3 here is CASSVEGSTDTQYF. The CDR3 DNA is TGTGCCAGCAGCGTAGAGGGGAGCACAGATACGCAGTATTTT.

This clone was counted between two and nine times. V usage is TRBV10-1 and J usage is TRBJ1-2, with D possibly TRBD1 on 5 matching bases. The CDR3 contains 14 residues. The ends were cut back, 4 bases at V and 7 bases at J, with 16 bases in the middle. Per germline, CDR1 WNHNN and CDR2 SYGVQD (reference sequence). In DNA form, the CDR3 reads TGCGCCAGCAGTGCTTTTCGAGACGGGGGTGGCTACACCTTC. Translating gives CASSAFRDGGGYTF.

This chain links TRBV6-5 with TRBJ1-4; D is possibly TRBD1 (5 bases). The CDR3 sequence is 15 residues long. The V gene's germline CDR1 is MNHEY and CDR2 SVGAGI. V lost 0 bases and J lost 4, with 9 bases in between. The CDR3, as DNA: TGTGCCAGCAGTTACTCCCGGGGGGATAATGAAAAACTGTTTTTT. Its protein is CASSYSRGDNEKLFF.

The CDR3 reads CASSATGFGLYEQYF. CDR3 nucleotides: TGTGCCAGCAGCGCTACAGGGTTCGGACTCTACGAGCAGTACTTC. The chain combines TRBV9 with TRBJ2-7; D perhaps matches TRBD1 (6 bases). CDR1 and CDR2 (germline): SGDLS, YYNGEE. V was cut by 3 bases and J by 3 bases, with 16 bases left in between. This CDR3 spans 15 amino acids.

The CDR3 bases are TGTGCCAGCAGCTCCGGGACAGGGGGCATGGAGACCCAGTACTTC. Amino acids: CASSSGTGGMETQYF. The chain combines TRBV5-6 with TRBJ2-5; 12 bases fit TRBD1. There are 15 residues in the CDR3. Germline-derived CDR1 and CDR2 are SGHDT and YYEEEE. V lost 3 bases and J lost 5; bases outside the gene matches: 5.

V is TRBV28 and J is TRBJ2-7; 10 bases line up with TRBD2. Trimming cost V 2 bases and J 5 bases; bases outside gene matches: 6. CDR1 MDHEN and CDR2 SYDVKM come from the germline V gene. The CDR3 sequence is 15 residues long. The CDR3 is CASSLKASGSHEQYF. CDR3 DNA: TGTGCCAGCAGTTTAAAGGCTAGCGGGAGCCACGAGCAGTACTTC.

The chain links TRBV6-5 to TRBJ1-1, with D possibly matching TRBD1 (5 bases). The CDR3 extends over 14 amino acids. Deletions cut 7 bases from V and 1 base from J, with 13 bases between. Germline-derived CDR1 and CDR2 are MNHEY and SVGAGI. CDR3 sequence: CASKGMGGNTEAFF. The CDR3 region has the DNA TGTGCCAGCAAGGGGATGGGGGGGAACACTGAAGCTTTCTTT.

The rearrangement links TRBV4-2 to TRBJ1-2; possibly TRBD1 for D (6 bases). CDR3 length: 12 residues. In germline, CDR1 is LGHNA, CDR2 YNFKEQ. Trimming took 5 bases from V and 9 from J, leaving 13 bases between them. The CDR3 coding sequence is TGTGCCAGCAGCAAAGGGGGAGCCAGCTACACCTTC. Its protein product is CASSKGGASYTF.

CDR3 region: CASSSPESTDTQYF. Here the CDR3 DNA reads TGCGCCAGCAGCTCTCCAGAAAGCACAGATACGCAGTATTTT. This rearrangement joins TRBV5-1 to TRBJ2-3; D is unresolved. The CDR3 spans 14 residues. CDR1 and CDR2 (germline): SGHRS, YFSETQ. The V and J ends lost 3 bases and 0 bases respectively, with 8 bases between them.

V usage is TRBV5-1 and J usage is TRBJ1-3, with 12 nucleotides matching TRBD1. Germline loops: CDR1 SGHRS, CDR2 YFSETQ. With 0 bases clipped from V and 8 bases from J, the junction kept 12 bases outside the gene matches. The CDR3 covers 18 residues. In DNA form, the CDR3 reads TGCGCCAGCAGCTTGGTTCCTCCGGGACAGGGGGCGTCGGACACCATATATTTT. Translated, it gives CASSLVPPGQGASDTIYF. Full variable domain (rest looked up from reference TRBV5-1 and TRBJ1-3): KAGVTQTPRYLIKTRGQQVTLSCSPISGHRSVSWYQQTPGQGLQFLFEYFSETQRNKGNFPGRFSGRQFSNSRSEMNVSTLELGDSALYLCASSLVPPGQGASDTIYFGEGSWLTVV.

The V and J genes are TRBV27 and TRBJ2-1; the match to TRBD2 covers 7 bases. The CDR3 runs to 15 residues. Trimming at V came to 6 bases and at J to 0 bases, leaving 5 bases not matched to a gene. Germline CDR1 is MNHEY and CDR2 is SMNVEV (reference sequence). The DNA of the CDR3 is TGTGCCAGCAGACGGGGGGATAGCTCCTACAATGAGCAGTTCTTC. It translates to CASRRGDSSYNEQFF.

The chain carries TRBV7-9 and TRBJ1-1, with D maybe TRBD1 (6 bases). Germline values: CDR1 SEHNR, CDR2 FQNEAQ (reference sequence). The CDR3 is made up of 18 amino acids. Trimming left V 3 bases short and J 6 bases short, with 26 bases between. The CDR3 DNA reads as TGTGCCAGCAGCTTTTATCACCCCGGGACAAAAGGGCACGCTGAAGCTTTCTTT. Protein: CASSFYHPGTKGHAEAFF.

V gene TRBV9 combines with J gene TRBJ2-7; D is possibly TRBD2 (6 bases). The CDR3 is 14 residues long. V lost 3 bases to trimming and J lost 4 bases, with 14 bases between them. Germline values: CDR1 SGDLS, CDR2 YYNGEE. The CDR3 region is CASSAARGGYEQYF. In DNA, the CDR3 is TGTGCCAGCAGCGCGGCGAGGGGAGGTTACGAGCAGTACTTC.

Only one count was recorded for this clone. The gene calls are TRBV4-1 and TRBJ1-2; 8 bases fit TRBD1. Germline CDR1 reads MGHRA; CDR2 reads YSYEKL. The CDR3 is 16 amino acids. Losses at the gene ends were 1 base for V and 3 bases for J; bases not matched to a gene: 7. CDR3 loop: CASSQGQGAVDYGYTF. Here the CDR3 DNA reads TGCGCCAGCAGCCAAGGGCAGGGGGCTGTCGACTATGGCTACACCTTC.

This clone was detected a few times. The chain is built from TRBV7-2 and TRBJ1-5; D call uncertain. Trimming took off 3 bases at V and 9 bases at J, with 12 bases between the two ends. This CDR3 is built from 13 residues. The germline V gene has CDR1 SGHTA and CDR2 FQGNSA. CDR3 region: CASSLGGSRPQHF. CDR3 DNA sequence: TGTGCCAGCAGCTTGGGAGGATCGCGGCCCCAGCATTTT.

V usage is TRBV19 and J usage is TRBJ1-1, with no clear D. Germline V lookup: CDR1 LNHDA, CDR2 SQIVND (reference sequence). Trimming left V 4 bases short and J 4 bases short, with 10 bases between. The CDR3 runs to 13 residues. CDR3 sequence (DNA): TGTGCCAGTAGTACTAATCGAGGCACTGAAGCTTTCTTT. This translates into CASSTNRGTEAFF.

V and J are TRBV4-1 and TRBJ2-7, with a weak D call TRBD2 (5 bases). This CDR3 has 14 residues. The ends were cut back, 4 bases at V and 7 bases at J, with 17 bases in the middle. From germline, CDR1 is MGHRA and CDR2 YSYEKL. The CDR3 loop reads CASSLGDQELEQYF. In DNA, the CDR3 is TGCGCCAGCAGCCTCGGGGATCAGGAACTGGAGCAGTACTTC.

The CDR3 is CASVPGTGPYEQYF. In nucleotides, the CDR3 is TGTGCCAGCGTTCCAGGGACAGGGCCCTACGAGCAGTACTTC. The chain employs TRBV6-5 and TRBJ2-7; TRBD1 agrees at 9 bases. The CDR3 is 14 residues long. Germline loops: CDR1 MNHEY, CDR2 SVGAGI. J lost 2 bases, V lost 8 bases, and 7 bases had no gene match.

The chain has TRBV9 and TRBJ1-5, with D unresolved. CDR3 length equals 13 residues. Germline CDR1 is SGDLS and CDR2 is YYNGEE. The germline V and J ends were trimmed by 2 bases and 5 bases, with 8 bases remaining between them. CDR3 loop: CASSVQDYQPQHF. The CDR3 DNA is TGTGCCAGCAGCGTTCAGGATTATCAGCCCCAGCATTTT. Complete variable domain (other parts from reference TRBV9 and TRBJ1-5): DSGVTQTPKHLITATGQRVTLRCSPRSGDLSVYWYQQSLDQGLQFLIQYYNGEERAKGNILERFSAQQFPDLHSELNLSSLELGDSALYFCASSVQDYQPQHFGDGTRLSIL.

The chain joins TRBV9 to TRBJ2-7, with D maybe TRBD2 (7 bases). Trimming left V 0 bases short and J 2 bases short, with 21 bases between. Germline loops: CDR1 SGDLS, CDR2 YYNGEE. The CDR3 sequence is 18 residues long. The CDR3 DNA reads TGTGCCAGCAGCGTAGAGGGGGGGGCCGGGCCCGACCCCTACGAGCAGTACTTC. Amino acid sequence: CASSVEGGAGPDPYEQYF.

This chain joins TRBV13 and TRBJ2-5, with 9 bases matching TRBD2. The junction had 9 bases not matched to a gene; V was cut back by 6 bases and J by 4 bases. Germline-derived CDR1 and CDR2 are PRHDT and FYEKMQ (reference sequence). CDR3 length: 15 residues. The CDR3: CASSRGGAGIETQYF. CDR3 bases: TGTGCCAGCAGTCGCGGGGGGGCGGGGATAGAGACCCAGTACTTC. The whole variable domain, remainder taken from reference TRBV13 and TRBJ2-5, is AAGVIQSPRHLIKEKRETATLKCYPIPRHDTVYWYQQGPGQDPQFLISFYEKMQSDKGSIPDRFSAQQFSDYHSELNMSSLELGDSALYFCASSRGGAGIETQYFGPGTRLLVL.

V is TRBV5-1 and J is TRBJ2-3; D not resolved. This CDR3 has 12 residues. Trimming removed 0 bases from V and 6 bases from J, with 5 bases in between. CDR1 is SGHRS and CDR2 is YFSETQ in the germline V gene. CDR3: CASSLVRDTQYF. The CDR3 DNA reads as TGCGCCAGCAGCTTGGTCCGGGATACGCAGTATTTT.

The V and J genes are TRBV6-4 and TRBJ2-7; D is perhaps TRBD1 (6 bases). Trimming cost V 3 bases and J 3 bases, with 12 bases left between them. CDR1 and CDR2 (germline): MRHNA, SNTAGT. The CDR3 has 14 amino acids. CDR3 amino acids: CASSEETGYYEQYF. CDR3 DNA: TGTGCCAGCAGTGAGGAGACAGGTTACTACGAGCAGTACTTC.

Written as DNA, the CDR3 is TGTGCCAGCAGCCTTGCGGGACAGGTCTCCTACGAGCAGTACTTC. Its protein product is CASSLAGQVSYEQYF. The V call is TRBV7-8, the J call TRBJ2-7, with 8 bases aligning to TRBD1. V was clipped by 5 bases and J by 0 bases; unmatched bases: 6. This CDR3 is 15 amino acids long. The germline V gene encodes CDR1 SGHVS and CDR2 FQNEAQ.

The chain joins TRBV27 to TRBJ1-1; D gene ambiguous. CDR1 is MNHEY, CDR2 SMNVEV, per germline (reference sequence). Trimming left V 1 base short and J 1 base short, with 10 bases between. The CDR3 covers 15 residues. The CDR3 region is CASSLYSPSNTEAFF. The CDR3 coding sequence is TGTGCCAGCAGTTTATACAGCCCTTCGAACACTGAAGCTTTCTTT.